The 30 T cell receptor beta chains presented below share a single source sample, sequenced in a study of technical replicates of blood from a handful of donors. Method: immunoSEQ multiplex PCR; TCRdb's copy keeps in-frame clones and lacks some. Among about 59,000 clones listed, more than 75% were seen once. Material for sequencing was PBMCs. The receptors were sampled from a human donor in good health. Some clones in this sample may be carry-over from other donors' samples.

The chain couples TRBV6-1 to TRBJ1-1, with 9 bases lining up with TRBD1. With V trimmed by 1 base and J by 4 bases, 13 bases remained unmatched. Germline V gives CDR1 MNHNS, CDR2 SASEGT. This CDR3 spans 18 amino acids. CDR3 sequence (DNA): TGTGCCAGCAGTGAAGTTGTGGGACAGGGTACGAGGGGCACTGAAGCTTTCTTT. This codes for CASSEVVGQGTRGTEAFF.

V usage is TRBV25-1 and J usage is TRBJ2-1; 7 bases line up with TRBD2. The CDR3 extends over 14 amino acids. With 5 bases clipped from V and 7 bases from J, the junction kept 8 bases outside the gene matches. Germline V gene data show CDR1 as MGHDK and CDR2 as SYGVNS. The CDR3 DNA sequence: TGTGCCAGCAGTCGACCGGGAGGTTCAAATGAGCAGTTCTTC. It codes for CASSRPGGSNEQFF.

This chain links TRBV29-1 with TRBJ2-2; maybe TRBD2 (7 bases). This CDR3 is 15 amino acids long. Trimming removed 6 bases from V and 2 bases from J, with 16 bases in between. From germline, CDR1 is SQVTM and CDR2 ANQGSEA. CDR3 in amino acids: CSVGGLATNTGELFF. The DNA of the CDR3 is TGCAGCGTGGGGGGGCTGGCTACTAACACCGGGGAGCTGTTTTTT.

This chain joins TRBV5-5 and TRBJ1-2; D call uncertain. This CDR3 has 14 amino acids. Germline assignment: CDR1 SGHKS and CDR2 YYEKEE (reference sequence). V was shortened by 7 bases and J by 4 bases, with 17 bases between the two germline ends. The CDR3 loop reads CASYPEDGSYGYTF. As DNA, the CDR3 is TGTGCCAGCTATCCTGAGGATGGAAGCTATGGCTACACCTTC. The full variable domain, its missing parts supplied by reference TRBV5-5 and TRBJ1-2, is DAGVTQSPTHLIKTRGQQVTLRCSPISGHKSVSWYQQVLGQGPQFIFQYYEKEERGRGNFPDRFSARQFPNYSSELNVNALLLGDSALYLCASYPEDGSYGYTFGSGTRLTVV.

This chain links TRBV30 with TRBJ2-5, with TRBD1 as a possible D gene (6 bases). Germline values: CDR1 GTSNPN, CDR2 SVGIG (reference sequence). This CDR3 is built from 17 residues. V lost 3 bases and J lost 0, with 20 bases in between. In nucleotides, the CDR3 is TGTGCCTGGAGCTCAGCCCCGGGACACACGTACCAAGAGACCCAGTACTTC. Protein: CAWSSAPGHTYQETQYF.

CDR3 DNA sequence: TGTGCCAGCAGCTCCACCCGGAGCACAGATACGCAGTATTTT. Amino acid sequence: CASSSTRSTDTQYF. The chain recombines TRBV5-4 with TRBJ2-3; no firm D call. Germline assignment: CDR1 SGHNT and CDR2 YYREEE (reference sequence). V was shortened by 3 bases and J by 0 bases, with 8 bases between the two germline ends. This CDR3 region has 14 residues.

The CDR3 region is CASSPPGPPDTQYF. DNA for the CDR3: TGTGCCAGCTCACCACCGGGCCCCCCAGATACGCAGTATTTT. The rearrangement uses TRBV18 and TRBJ2-3; D unresolved. V was cut by 0 bases and J by 4 bases, with 8 bases left in between. Per the germline V gene, CDR1 is KGHSH and CDR2 is LQKENI. The CDR3 is made up of 14 amino acids.

By share of the sample, this clone is medium-sized. The chain is built from TRBV7-2 and TRBJ2-3; D remains ambiguous. Trimming left V 5 bases short and J 3 bases short, with 3 bases between. CDR1 and CDR2 (germline): SGHTA, FQGNSA. This CDR3 region has 11 residues. Written as DNA, the CDR3 is TGTGCCAGCAGCGTAACAGATACGCAGTATTTT. As protein: CASSVTDTQYF.

This clone was counted a few times. This chain uses TRBV30 with TRBJ1-3; 7 nucleotides align to TRBD1. CDR1 and CDR2 from the germline V gene are GTSNPN and SVGIG (reference sequence). The J segment lost 2 bases and the V segment lost 5 bases, leaving 6 bases of the junction unmatched. This CDR3 region has 14 residues. CDR3 sequence reads: CAWGRQGAGNTIYF. The CDR3 DNA reads as TGTGCCTGGGGACGACAGGGAGCTGGAAACACCATATATTTT.

The chain couples TRBV11-2 to TRBJ2-5, with 10 bases matching TRBD2. V gave up 2 bases and J gave up 1 base; unmatched junction bases: 4. The CDR3 consists of 16 residues. Germline CDR1 reads SGHAT; CDR2 reads FQNNGV. CDR3 DNA sequence: TGTGCCAGCAGCTTAAGGACTAGCGGACTCCAAGAGACCCAGTACTTC. This gives the protein CASSLRTSGLQETQYF.

This sequence joins TRBV5-1 and TRBJ2-5; TRBD1 might be the D (6 bases). The CDR3 totals 13 residues. V lost 5 bases and J 5 bases, leaving 13 bases between the germline ends. The germline CDR1 and CDR2 sequences are SGHRS and YFSETQ. The CDR3 nucleotides are TGCGCCAGCAGTTTGACAGGTTCGGAGACCCAGTACTTC. Translating gives CASSLTGSETQYF.

The chain employs TRBV5-1 and TRBJ2-5, with D perhaps matching TRBD1 (6 bases). V lost 4 bases, J lost 3 bases, and 19 bases lay in between. CDR1 is SGHRS, CDR2 YFSETQ, per germline. The CDR3 is made up of 16 amino acids. The CDR3 DNA follows: TGCGCCAGCAGCAATATGGCGACAGGAGCGAAAGAGACCCAGTACTTC. Its translation is CASSNMATGAKETQYF.

This chain joins TRBV2 and TRBJ1-5, with D tentatively TRBD1 (5 bases). This CDR3 is built from 15 residues. V lost 1 base to trimming and J lost 4 bases, with 11 bases between them. Per the germline V gene, CDR1 is SNHLY and CDR2 is FYNNEI. The CDR3 here is CASSEVGLTNQPQHF. CDR3 coding DNA: TGTGCCAGCAGTGAAGTGGGACTCACAAATCAGCCCCAGCATTTT.

This clone came up many times. The chain recombines TRBV6-5 with TRBJ1-6, with D possibly being TRBD1 (6 bases). CDR1 is MNHEY, CDR2 SVGAGI, per germline. The CDR3 has 14 residues. V was clipped by 7 bases and J by 7 bases, with 14 bases between them. Here the CDR3 reads CASMGAGGNSPLHF. DNA for the CDR3: TGTGCCAGCATGGGGGCCGGGGGGAATTCACCCCTCCACTTT.

V and J are TRBV7-9 and TRBJ2-7, with no clear D. CDR1 and CDR2 (germline): SEHNR, FQNEAQ (reference sequence). CDR3 length equals 13 residues. V lost 1 base, J lost 5 bases, and 9 bases lay in between. The CDR3 DNA reads TGTGCCAGCAGCTTAGAGTCCCCGGACGAGCAGTACTTC. Encoded protein: CASSLESPDEQYF.

This rearrangement joins TRBV5-1 to TRBJ2-1; D perhaps matches TRBD1 (6 bases). From germline, CDR1 is SGHRS and CDR2 YFSETQ. The CDR3 is made up of 16 amino acids. V was trimmed by 3 bases and J by 6 bases, leaving 19 bases between them. The CDR3 sequence is CASSSGSFQGINEQFF. The CDR3 DNA is TGCGCCAGCAGCTCCGGGTCTTTCCAGGGGATCAATGAGCAGTTCTTC.

The chain links TRBV7-9 to TRBJ2-5; 9 positions match TRBD1. With V trimmed by 0 bases and J by 6 bases, 5 bases remained unmatched. Germline CDR1 is SEHNR and CDR2 is FQNEAQ (reference sequence). The CDR3 has 15 residues. CDR3 bases: TGTGCCAGCAGCTTAGCGGGACAGGGCACTAAGACCCAGTACTTC. This encodes CASSLAGQGTKTQYF.

The chain has TRBV9 and TRBJ2-2; D may be TRBD2 (6 bases). Trimming shortened V by 7 bases and J by 8 bases, and 9 bases separated the two germline ends. The CDR3 is 11 amino acids. Per germline, CDR1 SGDLS and CDR2 YYNGEE. The CDR3 sequence: CASGGRGELFF. CDR3 sequence (DNA): TGTGCCAGCGGAGGGCGAGGGGAGCTGTTTTTT.

This rearrangement joins TRBV7-2 to TRBJ1-2; D is unresolved. The CDR3 has 13 residues. The germline gives CDR1 SGHTA, CDR2 FQGNSA. The germline V and J ends were trimmed by 1 base and 8 bases, with 11 bases remaining between them. The chain's CDR3 is CASSLERDWGYTF. CDR3 DNA: TGTGCCAGCAGCTTAGAACGAGATTGGGGCTACACCTTC.

The chain is built from TRBV5-1 and TRBJ2-7; D perhaps matches TRBD1 (6 bases). Germline V CDR1 and CDR2: SGHRS, YFSETQ. V lost 4 bases and J lost 3, with 17 bases in between. The CDR3 contains 15 residues. CDR3 sequence: CASSPQGIKGYEQYF. The CDR3 DNA follows: TGCGCCAGCAGCCCACAGGGTATTAAGGGCTACGAGCAGTACTTC.

J is TRBJ1-2 and V is TRBV7-8, with a possible D match to TRBD1 (5 bases). The CDR3 is made up of 17 amino acids. V lost 2 bases and J 0 bases, leaving 16 bases between the germline ends. From germline, CDR1 is SGHVS and CDR2 FQNEAQ. The CDR3 coding sequence is TGTGCCAGCAGCTTATGGGCAGGGTCGTCTGCTAACTATGGCTACACCTTC. It is translated as CASSLWAGSSANYGYTF.

The V call is TRBV10-3, the J call TRBJ1-6, with D maybe TRBD1 (6 bases). Per germline, CDR1 ENHRY and CDR2 SYGVKD. Trimming took off 4 bases at V and 11 bases at J, with 12 bases between the two ends. The length of the CDR3 is 13 residues. CDR3 coding DNA: TGTGCCATCAGTGCACCCGGACAGACACCCCTCCACTTT. It translates to CAISAPGQTPLHF.

CDR3 sequence (DNA): TGTGCCAGCAGCCCTGACAGGGGGACTGGAAACACCATATATTTT. Translated: CASSPDRGTGNTIYF. The V call is TRBV5-4, the J call TRBJ1-3, with 9 nucleotides matching TRBD1. V lost 4 bases and J lost 2; bases outside the gene matches: 4. CDR1 SGHNT and CDR2 YYREEE come from the germline V gene (reference sequence). The CDR3 consists of 15 residues.

The chain recombines TRBV6-5 with TRBJ1-2; D not resolved. V was shortened by 7 bases and J by 13 bases, with 28 bases between the two germline ends. The CDR3 sequence is 15 residues long. From germline, CDR1 is MNHEY and CDR2 SVGAGI. The CDR3 region is CASTPDGRGTIRSTF. The CDR3 DNA sequence: TGTGCCAGCACTCCTGACGGACGGGGAACTATTAGGAGCACCTTC.

This clone was found a few times. The chain employs TRBV5-6 and TRBJ2-2; TRBD2 aligns across 10 bases. CDR3 size: 17 residues. CDR1 is SGHDT and CDR2 is YYEEEE in the germline V gene. Unmatched junction bases numbered 14, after V lost 7 bases and J lost 5 bases. The CDR3 here is CASHHAIAGGMTGELFF. Written as DNA, the CDR3 is TGTGCCAGCCACCATGCTATAGCGGGGGGTATGACCGGGGAGCTGTTTTTT. Based on the CDR3 plus reference TRBV5-6 and TRBJ2-2, the full variable domain is DAGVTQSPTHLIKTRGQQVTLRCSPKSGHDTVSWYQQALGQGPQFIFQYYEEEERQRGNFPDRFSGHQFPNYSSELNVNALLLGDSALYLCASHHAIAGGMTGELFFGEGSRLTVL.

This clone was observed a single time. This chain connects TRBV25-1 to TRBJ2-7, with D maybe TRBD2 (5 bases). V gave up 7 bases and J gave up 5 bases, with 18 bases separating them. Germline V gene sequence: CDR1 MGHDK, CDR2 SYGVNS. The CDR3 is 14 amino acids. The CDR3 sequence is CASTRGVRKDEQYF. As DNA, the CDR3 is TGTGCCAGCACCCGGGGAGTTAGGAAGGACGAGCAGTACTTC.

This sequence joins TRBV6-5 and TRBJ1-1; the match to TRBD1 covers 7 bases. CDR3 length equals 15 residues. With 6 bases clipped from V and 1 base from J, the junction kept 8 bases outside the gene matches. The V gene's germline CDR1 is MNHEY and CDR2 SVGAGI. The CDR3 region has the DNA TGTGCCAGCAGCTTGACAGGGACCGGGAACACTGAAGCTTTCTTT. It translates to CASSLTGTGNTEAFF.

J is TRBJ1-2 and V is TRBV7-9, with 7 bases aligning to TRBD1. The germline V gene encodes CDR1 SEHNR and CDR2 FQNEAQ (reference sequence). Unmatched junction bases numbered 17, after V lost 3 bases and J lost 4 bases. The CDR3 is made up of 18 amino acids. CDR3 sequence reads: CASSLRSPRDRVGYGYTF. The CDR3 bases are TGTGCCAGCAGCTTGCGTTCTCCGAGAGACAGGGTCGGCTATGGCTACACCTTC.

In the case of this clone: Other DNA sequences in the sample encode the same CDR3. In DNA form, the CDR3 reads TGTGCCAGCAGCGTAGGTGGGACTAGCGGATACAATGAGCAGTTCTTC. The encoded protein is CASSVGGTSGYNEQFF. The chain links TRBV9 to TRBJ2-1; 11 positions agree with TRBD2. This CDR3 has 16 amino acids. CDR1 and CDR2 (germline): SGDLS, YYNGEE. V lost 0 bases to trimming and J lost 4 bases; unmatched junction nucleotides: 3.

V usage is TRBV18 and J usage is TRBJ2-3, with 12 bases lining up with TRBD2. This CDR3 is 18 amino acids long. CDR1 is KGHSH, CDR2 LQKENI, per germline. V lost 3 bases, J lost 5 bases, and 12 bases stayed unmatched. CDR3 residues: CASSPLTTSGSVGDTQYF. The CDR3 DNA sequence: TGTGCCAGCTCACCCCTAACGACTAGCGGGAGTGTAGGAGATACGCAGTATTTT.